This is a list of T cell receptor beta chains from one sample in a study of cytomegalovirus exposure and HLA in healthy donors. Using immunoSEQ multiplex PCR, the repertoire was profiled, and TCRdb retains in-frame clones only, with some absent. The sample has 150,000 to 250,000 clones; about 82% are singletons. The material sequenced was PBMCs. Receptors were obtained from a woman in her forties or fifties in good health and CMV-seronegative. The CDR3 runs from the conserved cysteine through the conserved F or W. Each record gives: CDR3 protein, J gene, V gene, clone size. Part of the rows lack a size; the others show once, few, many or a class for expanded clones.

CASSFRDRVGPRGQYF | TRBJ2-3 | TRBV7-8 | NA
CASSLATVDGYTF | TRBJ1-2 | TRBV7-2 | NA
CASSERRAGYNEQFF | TRBJ2-1 | TRBV6-1 | NA
CASSLTGVNQPQHF | TRBJ1-5 | TRBV7-9 | NA
CASSESGTGAYEQYF | TRBJ2-7 | TRBV6-1 | few
CASSPRGITGDNLNIQYF | TRBJ2-4 | TRBV14 | few
CASSSRTGGSPPEAFF | TRBJ1-1 | TRBV6-5 | NA
CASSRGEGYEKLFF | TRBJ1-4 | TRBV7-8 | NA
CASMAVAGYYNEQFF | TRBJ2-1 | TRBV19 | NA
CASSLDPQGYEQYF | TRBJ2-7 | TRBV11-2 | few
CASSFPSSYEQYF | TRBJ2-7 | TRBV7-2 | NA
CASSRDFLNTEAFF | TRBJ1-1 | TRBV13 | NA
CSVGTGETGETQYF | TRBJ2-5 | TRBV29-1 | NA
CASSAHSGRLYNEQFF | TRBJ2-1 | TRBV19 | NA
CASSPLTRTNTEAFF | TRBJ1-1 | TRBV18 | NA
CASSFRRQSSAIYEQYF | TRBJ2-7 | TRBV28 | NA
CASRRTGQTTNYGYTF | TRBJ1-2 | TRBV19 | once
CAFHSGGPPYEQYF | TRBJ2-7 | TRBV30 | NA
CASSRDRASSGNTIYF | TRBJ1-3 | TRBV2 | NA
CSAGSKPQHF | TRBJ1-5 | TRBV20-1 | NA
CASREKRGAGDLQNRAYEQYF | TRBJ2-7 | TRBV28 | few
CAGGQGINQPQHF | TRBJ1-5 | TRBV6-1 | NA
CASSQEGSAYNEQFF | TRBJ2-1 | TRBV4-3 | NA
CASSDSRVTNNEQFF | TRBJ2-1 | TRBV6-4 | NA
CASRPGHLKSQPQHF | TRBJ1-5 | TRBV28 | NA
CASRPPDRETFF | TRBJ1-1 | TRBV28 | once
CASSQDPPAGSEGTQYF | TRBJ2-3 | TRBV4-2 | NA
CASSQRQDSNQPQHF | TRBJ1-5 | TRBV18 | few
CASSQGAGMIYNEQFF | TRBJ2-1 | TRBV4-2 | NA
CASSRDRQNTEAFF | TRBJ1-1 | TRBV27 | NA
CASKDSSSYNEQFF | TRBJ2-1 | TRBV19 | NA
CASTLLAGAPDTQYF | TRBJ2-3 | TRBV7-2 | NA
CASSHRDSNSNQPQHF | TRBJ1-5 | TRBV7-9 | NA
CASSVDHATNEKLFF | TRBJ1-4 | TRBV9 | NA
CASSPGGSQPQHF | TRBJ1-5 | TRBV18 | NA
CASAKLTLNTEAFF | TRBJ1-1 | TRBV7-6 | few
CASKLAGPYNEQFF | TRBJ2-1 | TRBV19 | NA
CSATLYNEQFF | TRBJ2-1 | TRBV20-1 | NA
CASSPSRTLTINEQFF | TRBJ2-1 | TRBV2 | NA
CASSQMGLAGVSTGELFF | TRBJ2-2 | TRBV18 | NA
CASSLRQSSNQPQHF | TRBJ1-5 | TRBV18 | medium-sized
CASSFRSGSINEQFF | TRBJ2-1 | TRBV18 | NA
CASSHTQGTRSVRTEAFF | TRBJ1-1 | TRBV18 | NA
CAWKVAGLYEQYF | TRBJ2-7 | TRBV30 | NA
CASSLTGTRSYEQYF | TRBJ2-7 | TRBV28 | NA
CSVVQGANTGELFF | TRBJ2-2 | TRBV29-1 | NA
CASSYRSSYNEQFF | TRBJ2-1 | TRBV6-5 | NA
CASSRQGALNQPQHF | TRBJ1-5 | TRBV2 | NA
CASSFPQETQYF | TRBJ2-5 | TRBV11-2 | NA
CASSKRLSQPQHF | TRBJ1-5 | TRBV19 | NA
CASSVGFISYEQYF | TRBJ2-7 | TRBV10-2 | NA
CAWSVKFENYGYTF | TRBJ1-2 | TRBV30 | NA
CAISIPDRAKYNEQFF | TRBJ2-1 | TRBV23-1 | once